This T cell receptor beta chain comes out of a study of blood T cells in healthy people across ages. A sample-barcoded 5' primer and a J-beta primer mix were used in a second PCR of about 7 to 12 cycles. In TCRdb, the 5' RACE reads were re-called with MiXCR into one record per CDR3 protein. The repertoire holds more than 650,000 distinct CDR3 sequences, over 20% seen once, with about 20% in the top ten. The length of the CDR3 is 15 residues. Per the germline V gene, CDR1 is MNHNY and CDR2 is SVGAGI (reference sequence). The junction had 9 bases not matched to a gene; V was cut back by 6 bases and J by 5 bases.

The V gene is TRBV6-6, the J gene TRBJ2-5, with 10 positions matching TRBD1. Sequencing used blood. The TCR originated in a man in his sixties or seventies in good health. The CDR3 sequence is CASRDRGRVVETQYF. The CDR3 DNA reads TGTGCCAGCAGAGACAGGGGGCGAGTCGTGGAGACCCAGTACTTC.